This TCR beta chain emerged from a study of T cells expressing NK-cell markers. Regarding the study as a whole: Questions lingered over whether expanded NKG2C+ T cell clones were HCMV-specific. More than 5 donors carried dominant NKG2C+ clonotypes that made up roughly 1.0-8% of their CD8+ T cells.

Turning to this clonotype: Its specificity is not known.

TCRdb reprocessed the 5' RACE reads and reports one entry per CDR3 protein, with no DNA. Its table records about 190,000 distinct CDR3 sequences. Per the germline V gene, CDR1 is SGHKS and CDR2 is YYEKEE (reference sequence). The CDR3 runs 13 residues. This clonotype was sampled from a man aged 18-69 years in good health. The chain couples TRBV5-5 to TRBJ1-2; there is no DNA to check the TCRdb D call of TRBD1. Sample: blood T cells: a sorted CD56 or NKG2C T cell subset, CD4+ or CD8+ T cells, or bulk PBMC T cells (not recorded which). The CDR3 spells CASCEGLGDGYTF.